The entry below describes one T cell receptor beta chain. What it binds is unknown. The data belong to a study of response to subunit inactivated influenza vaccine. Study-level points and caveats: Authors suggested seasonal influenza vaccinations each recruit few new T cells.

This CDR3 comprises 16 residues. J gave up 0 bases and V 2 bases, and 4 bases lay outside the gene matches. Germline V gene sequence: CDR1 MNHEY, CDR2 SVGEGT. TCRdb processed the RT-PCR reads anew with MiXCR; each CDR3 protein has one entry. The sample consists of more than 600,000 distinct CDR3 sequences, about 18% of them appearing once. The sequencing here drew on PBMCs from blood, taken 5 days after vaccination. V is TRBV6-2 or TRBV6-3 and J is TRBJ2-5, with 9 nucleotides matching TRBD1. This clonotype was sampled from a man aged 45-65 years who received an inactivated influenza vaccine. This CDR3 reads CASSYPGQGHQETQYF. Here the CDR3 DNA reads TGTGCCAGCAGTTACCCCGGACAGGGGCACCAAGAGACCCAGTACTTC.